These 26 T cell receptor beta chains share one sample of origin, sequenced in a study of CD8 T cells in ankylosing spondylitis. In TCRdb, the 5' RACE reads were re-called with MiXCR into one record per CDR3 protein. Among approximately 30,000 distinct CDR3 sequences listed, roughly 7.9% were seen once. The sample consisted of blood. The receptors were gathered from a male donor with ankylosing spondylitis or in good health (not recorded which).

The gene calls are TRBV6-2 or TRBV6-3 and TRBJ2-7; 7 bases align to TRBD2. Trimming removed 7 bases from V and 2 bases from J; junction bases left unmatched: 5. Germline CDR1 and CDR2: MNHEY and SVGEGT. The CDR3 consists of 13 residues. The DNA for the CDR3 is TGTGCCAGCAACGAGCGGGGCCCCTACGAGCAGTACTTC. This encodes CASNERGPYEQYF.

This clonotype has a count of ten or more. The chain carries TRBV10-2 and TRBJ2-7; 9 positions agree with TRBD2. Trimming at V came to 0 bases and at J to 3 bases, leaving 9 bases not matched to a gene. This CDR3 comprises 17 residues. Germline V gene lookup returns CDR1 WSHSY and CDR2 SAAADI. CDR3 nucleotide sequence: TGCGCCAGCAGTGAGTCTGGGGTGGGTAGCGGGAGCTACGAGCAGTACTTC. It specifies CASSESGVGSGSYEQYF.

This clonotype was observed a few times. The CDR3 is CATSSYNEQFF. In DNA, the CDR3 is TGTGCCACATCATCCTACAATGAGCAGTTCTTC. V gene TRBV12-3 or TRBV12-4 combines with J gene TRBJ2-1; no reliable D call. Trimming removed 10 bases from V and 1 base from J, with 5 bases in between. The CDR3 runs to 11 residues.

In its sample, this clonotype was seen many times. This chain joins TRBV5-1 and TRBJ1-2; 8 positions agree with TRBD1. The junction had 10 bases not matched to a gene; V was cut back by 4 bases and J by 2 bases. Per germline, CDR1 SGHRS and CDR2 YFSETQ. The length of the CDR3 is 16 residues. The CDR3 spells CASSLMPGQANYGYTF. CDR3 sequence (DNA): TGCGCCAGCAGCCTAATGCCGGGACAGGCGAACTATGGCTACACCTTC.

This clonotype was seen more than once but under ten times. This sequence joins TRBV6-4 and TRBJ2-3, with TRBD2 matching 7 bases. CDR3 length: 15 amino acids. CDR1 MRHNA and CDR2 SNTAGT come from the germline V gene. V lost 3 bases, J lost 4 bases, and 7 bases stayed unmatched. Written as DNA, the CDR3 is TGTGCCAGCAGTGAAGAAGCGGGGACGTCAGATACGCAGTATTTT. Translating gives CASSEEAGTSDTQYF.

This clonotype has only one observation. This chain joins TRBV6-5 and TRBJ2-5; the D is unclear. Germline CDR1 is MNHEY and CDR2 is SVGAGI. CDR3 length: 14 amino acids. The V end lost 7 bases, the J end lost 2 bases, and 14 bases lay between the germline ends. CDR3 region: CASTGRTEQETQYF. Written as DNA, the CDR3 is TGTGCCAGCACTGGCCGGACGGAACAAGAGACCCAGTACTTC.

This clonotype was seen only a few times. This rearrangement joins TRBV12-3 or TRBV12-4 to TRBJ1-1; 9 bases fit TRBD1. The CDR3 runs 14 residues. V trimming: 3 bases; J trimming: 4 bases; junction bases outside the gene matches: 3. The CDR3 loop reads CASSFVDRGTEAFF. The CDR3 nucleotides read TGTGCCAGCAGTTTTGTGGACAGGGGCACTGAAGCTTTCTTT.

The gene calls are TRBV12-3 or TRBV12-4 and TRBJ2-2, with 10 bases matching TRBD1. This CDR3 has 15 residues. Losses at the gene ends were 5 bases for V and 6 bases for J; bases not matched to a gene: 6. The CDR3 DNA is TGTGCCAGCAGTCCGCCTGACAGGGGGCCCGGGGAGCTGTTTTTT. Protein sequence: CASSPPDRGPGELFF.

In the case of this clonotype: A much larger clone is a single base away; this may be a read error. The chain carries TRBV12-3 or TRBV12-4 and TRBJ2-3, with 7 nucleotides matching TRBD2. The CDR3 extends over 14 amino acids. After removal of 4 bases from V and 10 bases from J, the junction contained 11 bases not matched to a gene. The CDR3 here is CASSSPGRGDAQYF. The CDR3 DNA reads TGTGCCAGCAGTTCCCCGGGACGGGGGGATGCGCAGTATTTT.

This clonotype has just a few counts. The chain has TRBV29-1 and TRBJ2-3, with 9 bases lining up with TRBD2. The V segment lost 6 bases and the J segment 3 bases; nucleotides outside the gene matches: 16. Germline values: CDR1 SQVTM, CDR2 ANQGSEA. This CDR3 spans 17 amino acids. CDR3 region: CSVRGMREGRNTDTQYF. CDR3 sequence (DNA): TGCAGCGTCCGGGGGATGCGGGAGGGGCGAAATACAGATACGCAGTATTTT.

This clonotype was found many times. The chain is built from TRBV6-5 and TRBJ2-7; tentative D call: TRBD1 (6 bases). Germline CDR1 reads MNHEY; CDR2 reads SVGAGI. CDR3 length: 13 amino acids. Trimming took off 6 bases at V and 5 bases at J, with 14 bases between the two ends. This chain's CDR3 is CASSSGTYDEQYF. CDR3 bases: TGTGCCAGCAGCTCCGGGACATATGACGAGCAGTACTTC.

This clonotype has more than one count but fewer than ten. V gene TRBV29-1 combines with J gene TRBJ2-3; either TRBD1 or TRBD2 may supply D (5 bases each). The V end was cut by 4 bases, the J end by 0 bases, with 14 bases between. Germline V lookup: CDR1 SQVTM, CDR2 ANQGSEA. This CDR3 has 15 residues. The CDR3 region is CSVAWGSTSTDTQYF. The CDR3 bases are TGCAGCGTTGCTTGGGGGTCAACTAGCACAGATACGCAGTATTTT.

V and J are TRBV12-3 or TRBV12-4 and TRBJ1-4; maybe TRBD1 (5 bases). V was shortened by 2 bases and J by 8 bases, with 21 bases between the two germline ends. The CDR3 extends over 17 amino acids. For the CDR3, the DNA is TGTGCCAGCAGTTTATTTCCGCGGGAGCAGGGAAGCGAAAAACTGTTTTTT. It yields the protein CASSLFPREQGSEKLFF.

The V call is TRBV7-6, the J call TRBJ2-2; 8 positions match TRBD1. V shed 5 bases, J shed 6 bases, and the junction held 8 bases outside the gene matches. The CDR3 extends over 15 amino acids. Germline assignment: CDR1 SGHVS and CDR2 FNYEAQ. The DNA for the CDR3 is TGTGCCAGCAGCCCACATCTGACAGGGGCCGGGGAGCTGTTTTTT. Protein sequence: CASSPHLTGAGELFF. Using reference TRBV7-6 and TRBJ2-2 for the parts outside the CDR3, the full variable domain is GAGVSQSPRYKVTKRGQDVALRCDPISGHVSLYWYRQALGQGPEFLTYFNYEAQQDKSGLPNDRFSAERPEGSISTLTIQRTEQRDSAMYRCASSPHLTGAGELFFGEGSRLTVL.

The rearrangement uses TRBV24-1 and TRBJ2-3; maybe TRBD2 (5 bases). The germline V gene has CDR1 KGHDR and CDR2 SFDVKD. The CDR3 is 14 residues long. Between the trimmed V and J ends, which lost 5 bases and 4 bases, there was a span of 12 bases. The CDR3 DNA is TGTGCCACCAGTGGCGGCGAGGGCCCAGATACGCAGTATTTT. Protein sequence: CATSGGEGPDTQYF.

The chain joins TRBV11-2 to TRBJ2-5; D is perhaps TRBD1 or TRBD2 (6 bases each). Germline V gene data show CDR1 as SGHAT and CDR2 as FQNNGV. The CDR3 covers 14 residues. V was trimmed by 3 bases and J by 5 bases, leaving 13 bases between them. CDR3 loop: CASSFVGGLETQYF. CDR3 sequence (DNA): TGTGCCAGCAGCTTCGTGGGGGGCTTGGAGACCCAGTACTTC.

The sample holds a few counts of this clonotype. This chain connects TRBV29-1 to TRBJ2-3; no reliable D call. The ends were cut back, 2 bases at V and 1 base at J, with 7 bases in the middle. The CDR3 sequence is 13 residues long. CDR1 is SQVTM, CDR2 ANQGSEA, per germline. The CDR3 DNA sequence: TGCAGCGTTGAAAAGAGTGGCACAGATACGCAGTATTTT. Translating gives CSVEKSGTDTQYF.

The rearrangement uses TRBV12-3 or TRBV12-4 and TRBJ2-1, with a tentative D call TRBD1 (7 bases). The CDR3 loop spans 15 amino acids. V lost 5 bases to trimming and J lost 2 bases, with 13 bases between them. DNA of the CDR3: TGTGCCAGCAGTGCGGGACAGCGCCCCTACAATGAGCAGTTCTTC. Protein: CASSAGQRPYNEQFF.

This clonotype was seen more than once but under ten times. CDR3 sequence reads: CASSQESRAGELFF. The DNA of the CDR3 is TGTGCCAGCAGCCAAGAATCCAGGGCCGGGGAGCTGTTTTTT. The rearrangement joins TRBV14 to TRBJ2-2; TRBD1 might be the D (5 bases). The ends were cut back, 0 bases at V and 6 bases at J, with 8 bases in the middle. CDR1 is SGHDN and CDR2 is FVKESK in the germline V gene. This CDR3 contains 14 residues.

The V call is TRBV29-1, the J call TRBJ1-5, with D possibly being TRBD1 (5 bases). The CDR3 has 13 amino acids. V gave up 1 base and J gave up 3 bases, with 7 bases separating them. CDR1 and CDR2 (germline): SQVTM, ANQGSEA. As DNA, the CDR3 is TGCAGCGTTGAAGGGGGCCCCAATCAGCCCCAGCATTTT. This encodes CSVEGGPNQPQHF.

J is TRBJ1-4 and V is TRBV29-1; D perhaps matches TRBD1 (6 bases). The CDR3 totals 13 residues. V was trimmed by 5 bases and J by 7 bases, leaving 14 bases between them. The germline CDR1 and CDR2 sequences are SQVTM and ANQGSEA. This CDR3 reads CSVRGGGVEKLFF. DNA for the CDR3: TGCAGCGTTCGGGGTGGGGGCGTTGAAAAACTGTTTTTT.

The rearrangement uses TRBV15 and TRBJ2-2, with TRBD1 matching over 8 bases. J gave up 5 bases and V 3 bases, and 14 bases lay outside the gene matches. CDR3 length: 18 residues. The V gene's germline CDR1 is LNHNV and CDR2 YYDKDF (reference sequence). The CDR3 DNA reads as TGTGCCACCAGCAGGGACCCGTTAACGGACAGGGAAACCGGGGAGCTGTTTTTT. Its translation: CATSRDPLTDRETGELFF.

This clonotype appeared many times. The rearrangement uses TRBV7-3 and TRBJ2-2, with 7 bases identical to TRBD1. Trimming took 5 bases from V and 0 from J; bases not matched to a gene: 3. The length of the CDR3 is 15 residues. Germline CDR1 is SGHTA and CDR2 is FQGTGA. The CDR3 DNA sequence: TGTGCCAGCAGCCCTGACAGGGCGAACACCGGGGAGCTGTTTTTT. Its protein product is CASSPDRANTGELFF.

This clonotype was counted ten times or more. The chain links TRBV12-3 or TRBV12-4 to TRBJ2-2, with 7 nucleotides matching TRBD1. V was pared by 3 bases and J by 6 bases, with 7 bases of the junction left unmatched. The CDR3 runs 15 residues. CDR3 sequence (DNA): TGTGCCAGCAGTTTGACCCCAAGGGGGCCCGGGGAGCTGTTTTTT. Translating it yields CASSLTPRGPGELFF.

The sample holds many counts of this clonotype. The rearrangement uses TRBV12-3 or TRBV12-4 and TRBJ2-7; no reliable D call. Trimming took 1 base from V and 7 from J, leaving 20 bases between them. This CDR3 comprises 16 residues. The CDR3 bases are TGTGCCAGCAGTTTAGGCGGAACAATGGCCCGTGAGGAGCAGTACTTC. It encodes CASSLGGTMAREEQYF.

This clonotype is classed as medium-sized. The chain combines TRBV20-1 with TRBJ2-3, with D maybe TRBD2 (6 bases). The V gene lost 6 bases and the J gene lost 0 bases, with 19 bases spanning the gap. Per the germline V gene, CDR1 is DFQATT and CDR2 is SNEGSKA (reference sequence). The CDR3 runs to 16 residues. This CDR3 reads CSARVKRATSTDTQYF. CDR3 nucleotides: TGCAGTGCCCGAGTCAAGCGGGCCACTAGCACAGATACGCAGTATTTT.